These 5 T cell receptor beta chains were sequenced from one sample in a study of Ad26.COV2.S vaccination and SARS-CoV-2 variants. Treatment here: about 20 received Ad26.COV2.S at low or high dose, single or two shots; roughly five received placebo; per-sample allocation not given. Sampling occurred on day 63 after the first vaccine or placebo injection. The assay was immunoSEQ multiplex PCR, and TCRdb's table has in-frame clones only and misses some. The sample consists of more than 300,000 clones, 86% of them appearing once. Specimen: peripheral blood, collected in a trial of Ad26.COV2.S vaccine versus placebo. The receptors stem from a person between 18 and 59 years old who received the Ad26.COV2.S COVID-19 vaccine or a placebo.

The V and J genes are TRBV15 and TRBJ2-5; 7 bases align to TRBD1. Germline V CDR1 and CDR2: LNHNV, YYDKDF (reference sequence). The ends lost 4 bases at V and 7 bases at J; junction bases unmatched: 9. CDR3 length: 14 residues. CDR3 DNA sequence: TGTGCCACCAGCAAAGGGGGCACGGAGAGGACCCAGTACTTC. It is translated as CATSKGGTERTQYF. The entire variable domain, with the rest obtained from reference TRBV15 and TRBJ2-5, is as follows: DAMVIQNPRYQVTQFGKPVTLSCSQTLNHNVMYWYQQKSSQAPKLLFHYYDKDFNNEADTPDNFQSRRPNTSFCFLDIRSPGLGDTAMYLCATSKGGTERTQYFGPGTRLLVL.

The rearrangement links TRBV5-8 to TRBJ1-6; 7 bases are a match to TRBD1. V was pared by 9 bases and J by 8 bases, with 14 bases of the junction left unmatched. Germline V lookup: CDR1 SGHTS, CDR2 YDEGEE. The CDR3 loop spans 15 amino acids. This chain's CDR3 is CATAVGTAVDSPLHF. In DNA form, the CDR3 reads TGTGCCACCGCGGTCGGGACAGCCGTTGATTCACCCCTCCACTTT.

The V call is TRBV10-3, the J call TRBJ2-7; D is ambiguous. CDR3 length: 12 residues. The V gene's germline CDR1 is ENHRY and CDR2 SYGVKD. Deletions cut 4 bases from V and 1 base from J, with 5 bases between. The CDR3 loop reads CAISGASYEQYF. The CDR3 nucleotides are TGTGCCATCAGTGGGGCATCCTACGAGCAGTACTTC.

The V gene is TRBV6-5, the J gene TRBJ2-3, with 10 positions matching TRBD2. Germline loops: CDR1 MNHEY, CDR2 SVGAGI. The CDR3 is made up of 13 amino acids. V was clipped by 6 bases and J by 4 bases; unmatched bases: 1. The CDR3 sequence: CASRGLAADTQYF. Here the CDR3 DNA reads TGTGCCAGCAGAGGACTAGCGGCAGATACGCAGTATTTT.

The chain is built from TRBV3-1 (or the pseudogene TRBV3-2) and TRBJ1-1; D is unresolved. Germline V gene data show CDR1 as LGHDT and CDR2 as YNNKEL (reference sequence). There are 13 residues in the CDR3. V dropped 2 bases and J dropped 2 bases, with 6 bases sitting between them. The CDR3 nucleotides read TGTGCCAGCAGCCAATTCGTTAACACTGAAGCTTTCTTT. Its translation: CASSQFVNTEAFF.